The clone carrying this T cell receptor (beta chain) has only one observation. Clones were sequenced by immunoSEQ multiplex PCR, and TCRdb holds only the in-frame ones, with some missing. The sample gives some 67,000 clones, about nine tenths of which show up once; approximately 2.5% is in the top ten. Germline assignment: CDR1 SGDLS and CDR2 YYNGEE. The CDR3 runs 14 residues. V shed 4 bases and J shed 7 bases, with 17 bases lying between them. These data are taken from a study of T cell changes during pregnancy in multiple sclerosis. The sequence came from a female donor with multiple sclerosis, enrolled in a pregnancy study. The sequences come from peripheral blood, collected in the first trimester of pregnancy. This chain links TRBV9 with TRBJ2-5; a weak D match, TRBD2 (6 bases). This chain's CDR3 is CASSPGTLGATQYF. The CDR3 DNA sequence: TGTGCCAGCAGCCCCGGGACTCTCGGGGCGACCCAGTACTTC.